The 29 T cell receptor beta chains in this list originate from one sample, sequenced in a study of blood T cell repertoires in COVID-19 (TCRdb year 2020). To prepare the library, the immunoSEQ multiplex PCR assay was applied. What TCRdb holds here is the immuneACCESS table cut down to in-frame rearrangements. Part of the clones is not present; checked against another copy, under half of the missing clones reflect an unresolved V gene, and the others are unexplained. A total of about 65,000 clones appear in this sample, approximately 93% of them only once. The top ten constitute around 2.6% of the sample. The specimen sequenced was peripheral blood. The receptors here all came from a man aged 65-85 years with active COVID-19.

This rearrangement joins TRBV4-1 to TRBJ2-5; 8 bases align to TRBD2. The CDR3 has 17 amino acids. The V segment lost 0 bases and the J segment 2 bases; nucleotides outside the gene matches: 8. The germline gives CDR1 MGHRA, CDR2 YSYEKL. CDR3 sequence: CASSQDRRTSLQETQYF. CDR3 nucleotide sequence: TGCGCCAGCAGCCAAGATAGGCGGACTAGCCTTCAAGAGACCCAGTACTTC.

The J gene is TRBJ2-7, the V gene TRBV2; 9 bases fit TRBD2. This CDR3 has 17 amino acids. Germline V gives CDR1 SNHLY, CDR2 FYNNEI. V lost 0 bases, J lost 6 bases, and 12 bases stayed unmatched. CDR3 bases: TGTGCCAGCAGTGAAGCGCTCTGGAGCGGGGGGCCTCTCGAGCAGTACGTC. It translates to CASSEALWSGGPLEQYV.

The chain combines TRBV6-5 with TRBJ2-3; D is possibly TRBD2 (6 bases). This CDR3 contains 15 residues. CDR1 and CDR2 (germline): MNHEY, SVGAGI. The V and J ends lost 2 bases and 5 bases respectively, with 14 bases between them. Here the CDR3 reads CASSYTGARGDTQYF. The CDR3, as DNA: TGTGCCAGCAGTTACACGGGAGCGCGTGGAGATACGCAGTATTTT.

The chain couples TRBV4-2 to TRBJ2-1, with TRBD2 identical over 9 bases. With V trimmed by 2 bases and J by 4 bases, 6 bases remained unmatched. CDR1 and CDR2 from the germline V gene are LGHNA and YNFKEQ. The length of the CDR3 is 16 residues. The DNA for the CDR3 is TGTGCCAGCAGCCAACATCCAGCGGGGGGTTACAATGAGCAGTTCTTC. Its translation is CASSQHPAGGYNEQFF.

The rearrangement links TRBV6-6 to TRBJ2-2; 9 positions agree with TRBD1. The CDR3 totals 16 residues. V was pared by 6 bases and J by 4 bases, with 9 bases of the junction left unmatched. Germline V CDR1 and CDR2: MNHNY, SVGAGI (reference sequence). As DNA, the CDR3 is TGTGCCAGCAGCTCTCCGGGACAGGGAAGCACCGGGGAGCTGTTTTTT. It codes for CASSSPGQGSTGELFF.

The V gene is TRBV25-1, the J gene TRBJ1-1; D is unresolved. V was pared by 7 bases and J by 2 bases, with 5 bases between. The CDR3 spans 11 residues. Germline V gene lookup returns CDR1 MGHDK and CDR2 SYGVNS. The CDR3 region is CASTGNTEAFF. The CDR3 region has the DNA TGTGCCAGCACAGGAAACACTGAAGCTTTCTTT.

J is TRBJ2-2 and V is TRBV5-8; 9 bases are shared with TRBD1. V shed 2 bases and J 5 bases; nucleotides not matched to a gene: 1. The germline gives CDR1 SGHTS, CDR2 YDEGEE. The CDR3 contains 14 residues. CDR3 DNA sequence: TGTGCCAGCAGCTTAGACAGGGGGACCGGGGAGCTGTTTTTT. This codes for CASSLDRGTGELFF.

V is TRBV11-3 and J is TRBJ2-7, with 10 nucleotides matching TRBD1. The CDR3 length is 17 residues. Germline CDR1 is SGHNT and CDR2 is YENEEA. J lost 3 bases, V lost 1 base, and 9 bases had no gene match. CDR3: CASSLAPGTGVVYEQYF. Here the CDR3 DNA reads TGTGCCAGCAGCTTAGCCCCCGGGACAGGGGTTGTCTACGAGCAGTACTTC. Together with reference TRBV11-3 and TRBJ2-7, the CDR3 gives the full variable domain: EAGVVQSPRYKIIEKKQPVAFWCNPISGHNTLYWYLQNLGQGPELLIRYENEEAVDDSQLPKDRFSAERLKGVDSTLKIQPAELGDSAVYLCASSLAPGTGVVYEQYFGPGTRLTVT.

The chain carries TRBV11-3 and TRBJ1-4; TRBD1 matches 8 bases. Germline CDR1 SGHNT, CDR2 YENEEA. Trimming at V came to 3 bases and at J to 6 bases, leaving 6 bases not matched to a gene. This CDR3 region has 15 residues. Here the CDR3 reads CASSFYSGQDEKLFF. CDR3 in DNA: TGTGCCAGCAGCTTTTACTCGGGACAGGATGAAAAACTGTTTTTT.

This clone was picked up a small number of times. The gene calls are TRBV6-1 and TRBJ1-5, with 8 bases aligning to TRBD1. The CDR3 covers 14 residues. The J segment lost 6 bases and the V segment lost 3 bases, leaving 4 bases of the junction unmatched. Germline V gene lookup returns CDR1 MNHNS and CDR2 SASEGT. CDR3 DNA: TGTGCCAGCAGTGACAGGGGGCTGCGTCAGCCCCAGCATTTT. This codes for CASSDRGLRQPQHF.

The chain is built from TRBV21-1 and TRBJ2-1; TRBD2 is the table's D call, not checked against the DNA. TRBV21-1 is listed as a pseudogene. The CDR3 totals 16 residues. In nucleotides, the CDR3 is TGTGCCAGCAGCAAAGCGCGGGACGACTCCCACAATGAGCAGTTCTTC. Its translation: CASSKARDDSHNEQFF.

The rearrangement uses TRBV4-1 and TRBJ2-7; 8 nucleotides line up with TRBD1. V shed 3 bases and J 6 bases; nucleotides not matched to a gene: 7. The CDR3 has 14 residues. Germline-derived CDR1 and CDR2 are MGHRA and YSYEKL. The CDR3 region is CASSHDPTGVEQYF. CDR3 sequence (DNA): TGCGCCAGCAGCCATGACCCGACAGGGGTCGAGCAGTACTTC.

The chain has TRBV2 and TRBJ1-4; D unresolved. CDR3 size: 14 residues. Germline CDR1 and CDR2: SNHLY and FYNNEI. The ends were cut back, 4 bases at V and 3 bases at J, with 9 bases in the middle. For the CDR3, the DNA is TGTGCCAGCAGTGTTGAACAGTCTAATGAAAAACTGTTTTTT. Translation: CASSVEQSNEKLFF.

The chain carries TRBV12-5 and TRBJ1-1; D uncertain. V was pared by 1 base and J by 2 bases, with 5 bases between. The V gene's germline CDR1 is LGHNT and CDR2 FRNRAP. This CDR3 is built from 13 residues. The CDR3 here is CASGLGPNTEAFF. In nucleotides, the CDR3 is TGTGCTAGTGGTTTGGGGCCTAACACTGAAGCTTTCTTT.

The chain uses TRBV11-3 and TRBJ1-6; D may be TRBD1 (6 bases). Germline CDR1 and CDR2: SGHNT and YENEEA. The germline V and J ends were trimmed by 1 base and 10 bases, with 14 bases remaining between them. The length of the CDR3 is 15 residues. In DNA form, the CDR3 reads TGTGCCAGCAGCTTAGTCCAGGGGTATGACTCACCCCTCCACTTT. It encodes CASSLVQGYDSPLHF.

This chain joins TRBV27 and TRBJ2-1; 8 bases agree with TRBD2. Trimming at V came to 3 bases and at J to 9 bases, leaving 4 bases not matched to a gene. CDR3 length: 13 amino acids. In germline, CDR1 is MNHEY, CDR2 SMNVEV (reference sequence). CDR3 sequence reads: CASSFGAGGEQFF. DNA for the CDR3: TGTGCCAGCAGTTTCGGGGCGGGGGGTGAGCAGTTCTTC.

CDR3 DNA sequence: TGCGCCAGCAGCTCGCTTGCGAGCGGGGGGGATCGCATACACGATGAGCAGTTCTTC. It is translated as CASSSLASGGDRIHDEQFF. The chain combines TRBV5-1 with TRBJ2-1; 10 nucleotides align to TRBD2. CDR3 length equals 19 residues. V shed 3 bases, J shed 8 bases, and the junction held 20 bases outside the gene matches. Germline V gives CDR1 SGHRS, CDR2 YFSETQ.

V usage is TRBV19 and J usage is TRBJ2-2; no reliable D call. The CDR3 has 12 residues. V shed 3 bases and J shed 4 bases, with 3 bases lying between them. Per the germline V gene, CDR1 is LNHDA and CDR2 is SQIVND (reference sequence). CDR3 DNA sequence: TGTGCCAGTAGTATCTTCACCGGGGAGCTGTTTTTT. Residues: CASSIFTGELFF.

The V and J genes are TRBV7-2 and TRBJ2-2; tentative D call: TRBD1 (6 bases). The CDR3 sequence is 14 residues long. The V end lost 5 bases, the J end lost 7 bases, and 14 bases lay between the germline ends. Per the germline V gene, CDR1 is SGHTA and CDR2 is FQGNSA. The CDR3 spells CASSAAGVGGELFF. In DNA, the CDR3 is TGTGCCAGCAGCGCCGCAGGGGTGGGCGGGGAGCTGTTTTTT.

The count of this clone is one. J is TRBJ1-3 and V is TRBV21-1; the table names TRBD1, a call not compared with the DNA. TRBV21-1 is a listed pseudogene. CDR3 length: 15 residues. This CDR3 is CASSGGTGQGNTIYF. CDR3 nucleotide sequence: TGTGCCAGCAGCGGCGGGACAGGGCAGGGAAACACCATATATTTT.

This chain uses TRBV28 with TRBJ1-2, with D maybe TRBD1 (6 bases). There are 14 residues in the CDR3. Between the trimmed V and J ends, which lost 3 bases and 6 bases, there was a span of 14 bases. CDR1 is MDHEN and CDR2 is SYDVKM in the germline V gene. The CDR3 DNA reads TGTGCCAGCAGTTTTCCTCTGTCAGGGGATGGCTACACCTTC. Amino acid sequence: CASSFPLSGDGYTF.

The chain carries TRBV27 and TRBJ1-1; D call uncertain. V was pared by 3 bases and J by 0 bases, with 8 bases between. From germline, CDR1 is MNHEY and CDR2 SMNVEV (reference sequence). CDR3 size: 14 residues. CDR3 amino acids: CASSFGGMNTEAFF. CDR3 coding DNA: TGTGCCAGCAGTTTCGGCGGCATGAACACTGAAGCTTTCTTT.

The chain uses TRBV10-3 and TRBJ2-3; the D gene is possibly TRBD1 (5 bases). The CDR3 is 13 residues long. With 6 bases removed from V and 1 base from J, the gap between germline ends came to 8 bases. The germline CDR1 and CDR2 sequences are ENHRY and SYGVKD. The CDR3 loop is CAISEGGTDTQYF. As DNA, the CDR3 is TGTGCCATCAGCGAAGGGGGCACAGATACGCAGTATTTT.

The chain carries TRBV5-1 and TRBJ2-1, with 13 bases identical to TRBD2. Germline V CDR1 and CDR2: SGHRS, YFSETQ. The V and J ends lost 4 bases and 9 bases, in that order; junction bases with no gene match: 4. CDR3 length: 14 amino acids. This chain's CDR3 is CASSRTSGGGEQFF. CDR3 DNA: TGCGCCAGCAGCAGGACTAGCGGGGGCGGTGAGCAGTTCTTC.

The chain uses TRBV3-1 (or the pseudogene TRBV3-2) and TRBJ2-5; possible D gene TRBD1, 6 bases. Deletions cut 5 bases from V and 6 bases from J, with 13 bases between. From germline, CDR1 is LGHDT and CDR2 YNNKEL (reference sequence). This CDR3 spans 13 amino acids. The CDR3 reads CASSFETGKTQYF. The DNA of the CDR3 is TGTGCCAGCAGCTTCGAAACAGGGAAGACCCAGTACTTC.

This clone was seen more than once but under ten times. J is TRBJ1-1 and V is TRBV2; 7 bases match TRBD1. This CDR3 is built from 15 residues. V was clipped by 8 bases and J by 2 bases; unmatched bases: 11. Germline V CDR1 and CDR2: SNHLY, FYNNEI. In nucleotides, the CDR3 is TGTGCCAGCTCAGGAAGGGGGCTACTAAACACTGAAGCTTTCTTT. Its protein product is CASSGRGLLNTEAFF.

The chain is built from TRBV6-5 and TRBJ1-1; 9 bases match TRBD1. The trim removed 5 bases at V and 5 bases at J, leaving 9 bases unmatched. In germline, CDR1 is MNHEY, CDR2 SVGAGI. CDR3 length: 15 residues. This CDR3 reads CASSKSPTGGTEAFF. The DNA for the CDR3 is TGTGCCAGCAGTAAATCCCCGACAGGGGGGACTGAAGCTTTCTTT.

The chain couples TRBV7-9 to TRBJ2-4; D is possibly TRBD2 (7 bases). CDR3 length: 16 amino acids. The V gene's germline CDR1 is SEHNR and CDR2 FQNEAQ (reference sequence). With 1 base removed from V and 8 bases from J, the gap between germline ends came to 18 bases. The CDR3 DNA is TGTGCCAGCAGCTTAGGTCGGGGGGCGACCACAGACATTCAGTACTTC. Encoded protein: CASSLGRGATTDIQYF.

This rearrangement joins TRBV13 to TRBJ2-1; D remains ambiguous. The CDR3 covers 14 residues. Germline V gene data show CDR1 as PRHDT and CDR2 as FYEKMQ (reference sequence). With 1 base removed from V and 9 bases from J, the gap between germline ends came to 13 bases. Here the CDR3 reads CASSLVGANSEQFF. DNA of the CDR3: TGTGCCAGCAGCTTAGTTGGAGCCAATAGTGAGCAGTTCTTC.